This note documents a single T cell receptor beta chain sequence. In the study's own analysis: Nucleated cell number was recorded as an estimate derived from reference gene primer amplification. Sequencing was performed with immunoSEQ multiplex PCR; in TCRdb, only in-frame clones are kept and a portion is missing. Clone size and V and J calls were adopted from that table, with D and trimming inferred from the DNA. The sample includes about 220,000 clones, approximately 81% of them seen just once. This sample is drawn from a study of blood T cell repertoires in COVID-19. The overall study: Both acute and convalescent COVID-19 samples were obtained from the United States, Italy and Spain. Nucleic acid was either cDNA or gDNA, and it came from T cells, B-cell-depleted T cells, or PBMCs.

This CDR3 is built from 16 residues. V gave up 4 bases and J gave up 4 bases; unmatched junction bases: 8. CDR1 and CDR2 (germline): MDHEN, SYDVKM. Sample: peripheral blood. The origin of this receptor is a woman of 80 years or more with acute or convalescent COVID-19. The J gene is TRBJ2-5, the V gene TRBV28, with TRBD2 identical over 11 bases. The CDR3 DNA is TGTGCCAGCAGTTCACGGACTAGCGGGTTCGGAGAGACCCAGTACTTC. Protein product: CASSSRTSGFGETQYF.